Listed here is a single T cell receptor (beta chain). This specimen belongs to a study of radiotherapy plus CTLA-4 blockade in lung cancer. After removal of 6 bases from V and 5 bases from J, the junction contained 1 base not matched to a gene. The V gene's germline CDR1 is ENHRY and CDR2 SYGVKD. CDR3 length: 12 amino acids. Assay used: immunoSEQ multiplex PCR; TCRdb lists only in-frame clones, some missing. Among 42,000 or so clones listed, 60% to 80% were seen once. This clonotype was obtained from a human donor with non-small cell lung cancer that progressed on radiotherapy plus ipilimumab. V usage is TRBV10-3 and J usage is TRBJ2-1; the match to TRBD2 covers 7 bases. Material: peripheral blood, obtained from a patient treated with radiotherapy plus ipilimumab. This CDR3 reads CAIRGLDNEQFF. CDR3 DNA sequence: TGTGCCATCAGAGGACTAGACAATGAGCAGTTCTTC.